This is a list of T cell receptor beta chains from one sample in a study of CD8 T cells in ankylosing spondylitis. MiXCR, run by TCRdb on the 5' RACE reads, gives a single entry per CDR3 protein. The sample yields 150,000 to 200,000 distinct CDR3 sequences, around 32% seen once. Sequences were obtained from synovial fluid, either unsorted or a sorted T cell fraction (not recorded which). All receptors come from a male donor with ankylosing spondylitis. Both conserved end residues are part of each CDR3. D genes are given only for firm matches. Expanded clones are given a class, and other clones once, few, many or no size at all.

.,.,TRBV20-1,CSARELETQYF
many,.,TRBV4-2,CASSQDQGALYEQYF
.,TRBD2,TRBV5-8,CASSSGLAGDGEQYF
.,TRBD1,TRBV10-3,CAIRTSTGSSYEQYF
once,TRBD2,TRBV20-1,CSATIAGARDTQYF
few,TRBD1,TRBV11-1,CASSLGGQGVTIDSPLHF
many,.,TRBV5-1,CASSQDLNSPLHF
.,TRBD1,TRBV12-3/TRBV12-4,CASSPLRTGDEQFF
once,.,TRBV7-9,CASSFATGSYGYTF
many,.,TRBV30,CAWGPNTEAFF
.,.,TRBV4-2,CASSHSGAGGGYTF
.,.,TRBV6-2/TRBV6-3,CASRDTDVGPTEAFF
.,.,TRBV2,CASSEMGSYTEAFF
once,TRBD2,TRBV20-1,CSFLLAGVYNEQFF
few,TRBD2,TRBV20-1,CSAGSGGVDETQYF
.,TRBD2,TRBV29-1,CSVENFMPGLAGGGISYNEQFF
once,.,TRBV28,CASSLSVDTQYF
few,.,TRBV13,CASSPSASAGQETQYF
.,.,TRBV18,CASSPASYNSPLHF
.,.,TRBV25-1,CASSDGGVNEQYF
.,.,TRBV7-2,CASRQPDRDYGYTF
few,.,TRBV20-1,CSATKDGNYGYTF
.,.,TRBV5-1,CASRTGGGNTEAFF
few,TRBD2,TRBV9,CASSVAPSGGGSNTQYF
.,.,TRBV4-1,CASSQVVGGRGSTDTQYF
.,.,TRBV6-1,CASSERQGLQPQHF
few,.,TRBV7-9,CASSVPLDEQFF
.,.,TRBV14,CASSQDGMGRQNIQYF
.,TRBD2,TRBV20-1,CSAFLGGREQYF
many,.,TRBV7-2,CASSLAQGSSGELFF
few,.,TRBV28,CASRPRRYGYTF
.,.,TRBV28,CASSLMGLGNTIYF
few,.,TRBV3-1,CASSRYPPLGRASNIQYF
few,TRBD2,TRBV7-9,CASSPRLAGDNEQFF
few,.,TRBV20-1,CSARSSPNTGELFF
.,TRBD1,TRBV10-3,CAISQKPGQNQETQYF
.,TRBD2,TRBV20-1,CSASYREAEQYF
.,.,TRBV4-1,CASSLAPVESSYNEQFF
.,.,TRBV2,CASSSSGFGSEAFF
few,.,TRBV5-1,CASSLAGSDTQYF